The rows below give T cell receptor beta chains drawn from one sample of a study of T cell responses to AZD1222 COVID-19 vaccine. This table comes from immunoSEQ multiplex PCR, and its TCRdb copy is limited to in-frame clones, with some not included. The sample consists of fewer than 150,000 clones, about 93% of them appearing once. Sample: peripheral blood, taken 28 days after the second AZD1222 dose. The receptors originated from an adult who received the AZD1222 COVID-19 vaccine. The conserved cysteine and the conserved F or W are not part of the CDR3 here. Each record gives: D gene, V gene, CDR3 protein. The D gene is left open where the match is weak.

>.|TRBV12-3/TRBV12-4
ASSFPGTYGYT
>.|TRBV29-1
SVEMYNPGEQF
>.|TRBV27
ASSLGGAGAVGGVTQY
>.|TRBV7-2
ASSFGPRSGNTEAF
>.|TRBV19
ASRAGPRETQY
>TRBD1|TRBV6-5
ASIIDRGGQPQH
>TRBD1|TRBV6-2/TRBV6-3
ASSYSWTGRSGYT
>.|TRBV14
ASSLQTYTEAF
>TRBD1|TRBV7-6
ASSLGRQGLGQETQY
>.|TRBV11-2
ASSPNGYEQY
>TRBD1|TRBV4-3
ASSQGLTGGQPQH
>.|TRBV19
ASSTSGKETQY
>.|TRBV11-2
ASSRDINQPQH
>TRBD1|TRBV11-3
ASSLGQGILYEQY
>.|TRBV5-8
ASSQGGVSGWETQY
>.|TRBV19
ASTKSPPGRESQPQH
>TRBD1|TRBV6-2/TRBV6-3
ASSYHDRAKTEAF
>.|TRBV12-3/TRBV12-4
ASSLMMGSPLH
>.|TRBV3-1/TRBV3-2
ASSQDRYGYT
>TRBD1|TRBV30
AWRRGQGASGELF
>.|TRBV2
ASSERLLTGELF
>.|TRBV7-2
ASSPGTQAYEQY
>.|TRBV6-5
ASSYGNPYNYGYT
>TRBD1|TRBV5-1
ASSPDRGYTEAF
>.|TRBV5-1
ASSLDATYEQY
>.|TRBV19
ASSPGHSSYEQY
>.|TRBV29-1
SVGPDVVYGYT
>.|TRBV11-2
ASSSQAQAF
>TRBD1|TRBV2
ATHGQGRGYT
>.|TRBV3-1/TRBV3-2
ASSQGGRKEKLF
>TRBD2|TRBV7-9
ASSSGGGPSGEQY
>.|TRBV9
ASSPALDGAGANVLT
>TRBD1|TRBV7-2
ASSSGTGNSPLH
>.|TRBV19
ASSRSRGTGNTIY
>.|TRBV19
ASSNRGSSYEQY
>TRBD2|TRBV11-2
ASSLDERGGKETQY
>.|TRBV4-3
ASSQVAGRNEQF
>TRBD2|TRBV4-3
ASSPSGNGFDTQY
>.|TRBV2
ASSGDRESTNEKLF
>TRBD1|TRBV6-5
ASSHGQGVPREQY
>.|TRBV6-5
ASSYSKAVPSNTIY
>TRBD1|TRBV5-1
ASPFRGPTDYGYT
>.|TRBV18
ASSPRVGEKGAF
>TRBD2|TRBV5-1
ASSLIGGSKTGELF
>.|TRBV9
ASSVGNSGSTDTQY
>.|TRBV7-9
ASSPGPNTEAF
>TRBD2|TRBV29-1
SVVRRGGTYNEQF
>.|TRBV29-1
SGGRIANTEAF
>.|TRBV4-3
ASSQDRGAGEQY
>.|TRBV19
ASSISHVYRDYT
>TRBD1|TRBV7-8
ASSLYMGTGTEKLF
>.|TRBV6-5
ASSYGVEAF
>TRBD2|TRBV7-9
ASSPREGTQAYEQY